This T cell receptor beta chain stems from a study of PD-L1 blockade in urothelial cancer. Study-wide background: T cells were recovered from blood samples at a median of around 130,000.

Measured with immunoSEQ multiplex PCR; TCRdb has only the in-frame clones, and not every one. Among about 88,000 clones, 90% were seen once, and the ten largest hold more than 8%. The germline CDR1 and CDR2 sequences are MDHEN and SYDVKM. CDR3 size: 14 residues. Trimming pared 5 bases from V and 7 bases from J, leaving 17 bases between. The receptor's source is a man aged 60 to 75 with urothelial cancer. Sequences were derived from PBMCs, sampled around atezolizumab (anti-PD-L1) treatment. The genes are TRBV28 and TRBJ1-1; possible D gene TRBD1, 5 bases. The CDR3 spells CASSPPAGRVEAFF. The CDR3, as DNA: TGTGCCAGCAGTCCTCCGGCGGGGCGGGTTGAAGCTTTCTTT.